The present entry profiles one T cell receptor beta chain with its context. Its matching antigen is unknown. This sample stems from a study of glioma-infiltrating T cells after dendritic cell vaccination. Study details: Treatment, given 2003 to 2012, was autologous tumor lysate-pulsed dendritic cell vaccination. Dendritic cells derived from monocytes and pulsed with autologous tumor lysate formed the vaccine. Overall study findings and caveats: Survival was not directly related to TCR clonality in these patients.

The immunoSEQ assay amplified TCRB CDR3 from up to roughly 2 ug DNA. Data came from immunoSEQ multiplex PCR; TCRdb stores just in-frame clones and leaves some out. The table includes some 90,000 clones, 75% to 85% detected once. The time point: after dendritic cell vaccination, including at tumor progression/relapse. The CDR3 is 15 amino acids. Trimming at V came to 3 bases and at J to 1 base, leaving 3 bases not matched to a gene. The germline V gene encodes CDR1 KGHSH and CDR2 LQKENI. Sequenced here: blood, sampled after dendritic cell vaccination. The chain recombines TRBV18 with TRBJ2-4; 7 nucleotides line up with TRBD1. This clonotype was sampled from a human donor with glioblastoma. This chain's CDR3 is CASSPDRVAKNIQYF. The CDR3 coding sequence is TGTGCCAGCTCACCTGACAGGGTGGCCAAAAACATTCAGTACTTC.